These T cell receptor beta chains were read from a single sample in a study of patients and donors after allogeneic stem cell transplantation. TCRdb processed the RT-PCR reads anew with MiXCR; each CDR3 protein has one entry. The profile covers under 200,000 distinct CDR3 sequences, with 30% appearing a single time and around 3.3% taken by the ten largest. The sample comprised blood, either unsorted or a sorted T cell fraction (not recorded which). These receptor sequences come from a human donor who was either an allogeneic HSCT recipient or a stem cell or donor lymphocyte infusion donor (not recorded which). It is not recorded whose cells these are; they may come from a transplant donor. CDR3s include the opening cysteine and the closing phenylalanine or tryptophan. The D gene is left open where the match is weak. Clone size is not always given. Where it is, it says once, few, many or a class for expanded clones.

CASTQELAGFNGYEQYF | TGTGCCAGCACCCAGGAGCTAGCGGGGTTCAATGGGTACGAGCAGTACTTC | TRBJ2-7 | NA | TRBD2 | TRBV2
CASSRTSESEQFF | TGTGCCAGCAGCCGGACTAGCGAGAGTGAGCAGTTCTTC | TRBJ2-1 | NA | TRBD2 | TRBV6-5
CASSQDWGRFAGNTIYF | TGTGCCAGCAGCCAAGATTGGGGGAGGTTTGCTGGAAACACCATATATTTT | TRBJ1-3 | many | NA | TRBV4-2
CASSLVGNNSPLHF | TGTGCCAGCAGCTTAGTCGGAAATAATTCACCCCTCCACTTT | TRBJ1-6 | many | NA | TRBV7-2
CASSPRQGGADQPQHF | TGTGCCAGCTCACCACGACAGGGGGGAGCCGATCAGCCCCAGCATTTT | TRBJ1-5 | few | TRBD1 | TRBV18
CASSYELTYEQYF | TGTGCCAGCAGTTACGAACTGACCTACGAGCAGTACTTC | TRBJ2-7 | NA | NA | TRBV6-2/TRBV6-3
CASSLETQYF | TGTGCCAGCAGCCTTGAGACCCAGTACTTC | TRBJ2-5 | NA | NA | TRBV7-9
CAIREGPVGTQYF | TGTGCCATTCGGGAGGGACCGGTGGGTACGCAGTATTTT | TRBJ2-3 | once | TRBD2 | TRBV19
CASSSHITGGADTEAFF | TGTGCCAGCAGCTCACACATAACAGGGGGCGCCGACACTGAAGCTTTCTTT | TRBJ1-1 | NA | TRBD1 | TRBV7-2
CASSWGAHSNQPQHF | TGTGCCAGCAGCTGGGGGGCACATAGCAATCAGCCCCAGCATTTT | TRBJ1-5 | NA | NA | TRBV7-2
CASSPRTGWSPLHF | TGTGCCAGCAGTCCGCGGACAGGGTGGTCACCCCTCCACTTT | TRBJ1-6 | few | TRBD1 | TRBV12-3/TRBV12-4
CSAPPQRHYNEQFF | TGCAGTGCTCCGCCACAGCGGCACTACAATGAGCAGTTCTTC | TRBJ2-1 | few | NA | TRBV20-1
CASSQDNRGGNEQFF | TGCGCCAGCAGCCAAGATAACCGGGGGGGCAATGAGCAGTTCTTC | TRBJ2-1 | NA | TRBD2 | TRBV4-3
CASSKESRFGNIQYF | TGTGCCAGCAGCAAAGAGTCTCGCTTTGGAAACATTCAGTACTTC | TRBJ2-4 | NA | NA | TRBV21-1
CASSRRGLAGTDTQYF | TGTGCCAGCAGCCGCCGAGGACTAGCGGGGACAGATACGCAGTATTTT | TRBJ2-3 | NA | TRBD2 | TRBV3-1
CASSLAGTANSPLHF | TGTGCCAGCAGCTTAGCCGGGACAGCAAATTCACCCCTCCACTTT | TRBJ1-6 | many | TRBD1 | TRBV7-9
CASSLNLPYRGRGNTEAFF | TGTGCCAGCAGTTTAAACCTACCCTACAGGGGAAGAGGGAACACTGAAGCTTTCTTT | TRBJ1-1 | few | TRBD1 | TRBV28
CASSLAGEGYTF | TGTGCCAGCAGCTTAGCGGGAGAAGGCTACACCTTC | TRBJ1-2 | NA | NA | TRBV7-9
CASSFDRSYEQYF | TGTGCCAGCAGCTTTGATAGGAGCTACGAGCAGTACTTC | TRBJ2-7 | few | NA | TRBV5-6
CASIFTRDSNRDNEQFF | TGTGCCAGCATCTTTACCCGGGACTCCAATCGGGACAATGAGCAGTTCTTC | TRBJ2-1 | NA | NA | TRBV7-9
CAWGWWRSTGNEQFF | TGTGCCTGGGGTTGGTGGCGCTCAACAGGGAATGAGCAGTTCTTC | TRBJ2-1 | few | NA | TRBV30
CASSPGRSSYNSPLHF | TGTGCCAGCTCACCAGGGCGGAGCTCCTATAATTCACCCCTCCACTTT | TRBJ1-6 | few | NA | TRBV18
CASSLGTNTGELFF | TGCGCCAGCAGCTTGGGTACGAACACCGGGGAGCTGTTTTTT | TRBJ2-2 | NA | NA | TRBV5-1
CASRTDGQGSSYEQYF | TGTGCCAGCAGAACTGACGGACAGGGGTCCTCCTACGAGCAGTACTTC | TRBJ2-7 | NA | TRBD1 | TRBV4-2
CASSQLAGGPGNEQFF | TGTGCCAGCAGCCAGCTAGCGGGAGGGCCGGGTAATGAGCAGTTCTTC | TRBJ2-1 | NA | TRBD2 | TRBV3-1
CASCQGTAYEQYF | TGCGCCAGCTGCCAGGGGACCGCCTACGAGCAGTACTTC | TRBJ2-7 | NA | NA | TRBV5-1
CSVGGSSYEQYF | TGCAGCGTTGGAGGGAGCTCCTACGAGCAGTACTTC | TRBJ2-7 | few | NA | TRBV29-1
CASSDRDGANVLTF | TGTGCCAGCAGCGACAGGGATGGGGCCAACGTCCTGACTTTC | TRBJ2-6 | NA | TRBD1 | TRBV6-5
CASSRTGFSYNEQFF | TGTGCCAGCAGTCGGACAGGGTTCTCCTACAATGAGCAGTTCTTC | TRBJ2-1 | NA | TRBD1 | TRBV12-3/TRBV12-4
CASSPLGIWSGNTIYF | TGTGCCAGCAGTCCCCTCGGTATCTGGTCTGGAAACACCATATATTTT | TRBJ1-3 | few | NA | TRBV27
CSAPARAASSYNEQFF | TGCAGTGCTCCCGCCCGGGCGGCTAGCTCCTACAATGAGCAGTTCTTC | TRBJ2-1 | NA | NA | TRBV20-1
CASSLVPTGLAGVRYNEQFF | TGTGCCAGCAGCTTAGTTCCGACTGGACTAGCGGGGGTCCGATACAATGAGCAGTTCTTC | TRBJ2-1 | NA | TRBD2 | TRBV7-2
CSATGSTNYGYTF | TGCAGTGCAACAGGGAGTACTAACTATGGCTACACCTTC | TRBJ1-2 | NA | NA | TRBV20-1
CSVEGGRFYEQYF | TGCAGCGTTGAAGGCGGGAGGTTCTACGAGCAGTACTTC | TRBJ2-7 | once | TRBD2 | TRBV29-1
CATSASWEYNQPQHF | TGTGCCACCAGTGCTTCATGGGAGTACAATCAGCCCCAGCATTTT | TRBJ1-5 | many | NA | TRBV24-1
CAISESGAGTGELFF | TGTGCCATCAGTGAATCTGGGGCTGGCACCGGGGAGCTGTTTTTT | TRBJ2-2 | NA | NA | TRBV10-3
CASSFLVRPYNSPLHF | TGTGCCAGCAGTTTCCTGGTCAGGCCTTATAATTCACCCCTCCACTTT | TRBJ1-6 | many | NA | TRBV12-3/TRBV12-4
CASSPSYDKSYGYTF | TGCGCCAGCAGCCCAAGCTATGACAAGTCCTATGGCTACACCTTC | TRBJ1-2 | few | NA | TRBV4-3
CAAAAGGPLNTEAFF | TGTGCCGCAGCCGCGGGGGGGCCGTTGAACACTGAAGCTTTCTTT | TRBJ1-1 | few | NA | TRBV28
CASSKTGIRQPQHF | TGTGCCAGCAGCAAGACAGGGATTCGTCAGCCCCAGCATTTT | TRBJ1-5 | few | TRBD1 | TRBV5-5
CASSEPEVTGELFF | TGTGCCAGTAGTGAGCCGGAGGTCACCGGGGAGCTGTTTTTT | TRBJ2-2 | NA | NA | TRBV19
CASSYTTVNTEAFF | TGTGCCAGCAGTTACACGACAGTGAACACTGAAGCTTTCTTT | TRBJ1-1 | few | NA | TRBV6-5
CAISEGFSEQYF | TGTGCCATCAGTGAAGGGTTCTCCGAGCAGTACTTC | TRBJ2-7 | NA | NA | TRBV10-3
CASSPGSYEQYF | TGTGCCAGCAGTCCCGGCTCCTACGAGCAGTACTTC | TRBJ2-7 | many | NA | TRBV27
CASSQGVGLFYEQYF | TGTGCCAGCAGCCAAGGGGTGGGACTTTTCTACGAGCAGTACTTC | TRBJ2-7 | few | NA | TRBV12-3/TRBV12-4
CASHQQVNSNQPQHF | TGTGCCAGTCATCAACAGGTTAATAGCAATCAGCCCCAGCATTTT | TRBJ1-5 | few | NA | TRBV19
CASSYGLAGGPSYEQYF | TGTGCCAGCAGTTACGGGTTAGCGGGAGGTCCCTCCTACGAGCAGTACTTC | TRBJ2-7 | NA | TRBD2 | TRBV6-5
CSAPGQGSNQPQHF | TGCAGCGCTCCGGGACAGGGTTCCAATCAGCCCCAGCATTTT | TRBJ1-5 | NA | TRBD1 | TRBV29-1
CASNLNTEAFF | TGTGCCAGCAACCTGAACACTGAAGCTTTCTTT | TRBJ1-1 | many | NA | TRBV28
CASRPGQSYEQYF | TGTGCCAGCAGGCCGGGACAGTCCTACGAGCAGTACTTC | TRBJ2-7 | many | TRBD1 | TRBV28
CASSDRGRRTGELFF | TGTGCCAGCAGTGACAGGGGGCGACGCACCGGGGAGCTGTTTTTT | TRBJ2-2 | few | TRBD1 | TRBV12-3/TRBV12-4
CASSIVAGGGEQYF | TGTGCCAGCAGTATCGTAGCGGGAGGGGGCGAGCAGTACTTC | TRBJ2-7 | few | TRBD2 | TRBV6-5
CASSLEPAGAPYNEQFF | TGCGCCAGCAGCTTGGAACCGGCGGGAGCCCCTTACAATGAGCAGTTCTTC | TRBJ2-1 | NA | TRBD2 | TRBV5-1
CSARDLNRDRDTEAFF | TGCAGTGCTAGAGACCTAAACCGGGACAGGGACACTGAAGCTTTCTTT | TRBJ1-1 | NA | TRBD1 | TRBV20-1
CASKGGQLLYSNQPQHF | TGTGCCAGCAAGGGTGGGCAGTTACTGTATAGCAATCAGCCCCAGCATTTT | TRBJ1-5 | NA | NA | TRBV2
CAIRDNTDRLKETQYF | TGTGCCATCAGAGATAACACGGACAGGTTAAAAGAGACCCAGTACTTC | TRBJ2-5 | NA | TRBD1 | TRBV10-3
CASSLPSGRATQFF | TGCGCCAGCAGCTTGCCTAGCGGGAGGGCCACGCAGTTCTTC | TRBJ2-1 | NA | TRBD2 | TRBV5-1
CASSYPSYTEAFF | TGTGCCAGCAGTTATCCCTCTTACACTGAAGCTTTCTTT | TRBJ1-1 | NA | NA | TRBV6-6
CASSRLANTDTQYF | TGTGCCAGCAGCAGACTAGCGAACACAGATACGCAGTATTTT | TRBJ2-3 | NA | TRBD2 | TRBV6-2/TRBV6-3